This TCR beta chain was documented in a study of T cell repertoires in cytomegalovirus infection. Study as a whole: Alongside well-studied HLA-B-restricted CMV epitopes, recently identified HLA-C-restricted CMV epitopes were also used. General observations from the study: Summed frequency of public TCR beta families distinguished CMV carriers with the relevant HLA. The ex vivo response was dominated by HLA-C-restricted CMV-specific TCR beta clonotypes.

For this clonotype: What it binds is not known.

Trimming took off 5 bases at V and 2 bases at J, with 11 bases between the two ends. Germline loops: CDR1 LNHDA, CDR2 SQIVND (reference sequence). The CDR3 sequence is 14 residues long. TCRdb re-analysed the reads in MiXCR, keeping a single row per CDR3 protein. The sample shows around 770,000 distinct CDR3 sequences, 25% to 35% of them seen only once. The chain joins TRBV19 to TRBJ2-3; no clear D. The specimen was cultured CD8+ T cells from PBMCs, collected from culture after CMV antigen stimulation. This receptor was obtained from a human donor in good health (CMV status not recorded). Some clones in this sample may be carry-over from other donors' samples. The CDR3 sequence is CASSWYSFTDTQYF. In DNA form, the CDR3 reads TGTGCCAGTAGTTGGTACAGCTTCACAGATACGCAGTATTTT.